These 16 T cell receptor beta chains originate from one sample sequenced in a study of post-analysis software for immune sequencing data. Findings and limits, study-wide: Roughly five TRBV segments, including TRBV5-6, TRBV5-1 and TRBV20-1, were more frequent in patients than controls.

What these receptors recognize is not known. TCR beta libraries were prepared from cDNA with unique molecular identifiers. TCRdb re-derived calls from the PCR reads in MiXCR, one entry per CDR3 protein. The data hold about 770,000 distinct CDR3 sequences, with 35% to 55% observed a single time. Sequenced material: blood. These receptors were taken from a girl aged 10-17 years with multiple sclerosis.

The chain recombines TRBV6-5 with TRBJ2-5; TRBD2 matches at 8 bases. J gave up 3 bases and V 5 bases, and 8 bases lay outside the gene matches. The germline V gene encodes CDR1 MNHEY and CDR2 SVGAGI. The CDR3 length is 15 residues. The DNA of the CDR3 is TGTGCCAGCAGTCCAACTAGCGGAGGGGAAGAGACCCAGTACTTC. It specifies CASSPTSGGEETQYF.

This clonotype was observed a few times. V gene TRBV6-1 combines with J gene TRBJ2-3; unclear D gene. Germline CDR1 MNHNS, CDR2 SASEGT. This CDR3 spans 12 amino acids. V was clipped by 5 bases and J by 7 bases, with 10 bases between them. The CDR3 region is CASSQTTNTQYF. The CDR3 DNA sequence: TGTGCCAGCAGTCAGACGACCAATACGCAGTATTTT.

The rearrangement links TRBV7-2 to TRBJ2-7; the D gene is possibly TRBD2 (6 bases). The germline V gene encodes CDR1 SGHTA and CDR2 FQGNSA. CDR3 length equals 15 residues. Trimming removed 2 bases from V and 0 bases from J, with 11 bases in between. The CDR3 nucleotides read TGTGCCAGCAGCTTAACGGCGGGGAGCTCCTACGAGCAGTACTTC. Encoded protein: CASSLTAGSSYEQYF.

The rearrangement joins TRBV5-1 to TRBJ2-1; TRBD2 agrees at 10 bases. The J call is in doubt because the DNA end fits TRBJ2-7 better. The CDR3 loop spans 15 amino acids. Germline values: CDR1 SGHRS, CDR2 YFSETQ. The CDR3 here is CASTETSGLYNEQYF. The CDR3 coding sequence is TGCGCCAGCACCGAGACTAGCGGGCTTTACAATGAGCAGTACTTC.

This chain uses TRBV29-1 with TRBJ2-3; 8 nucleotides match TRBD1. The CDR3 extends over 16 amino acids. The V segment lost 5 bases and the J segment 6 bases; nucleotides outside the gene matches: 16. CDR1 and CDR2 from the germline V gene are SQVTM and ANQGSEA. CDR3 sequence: CSVLRDRSRIMDTQYF. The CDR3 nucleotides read TGCAGCGTTCTCCGGGACAGGAGCCGAATCATGGATACGCAGTATTTT.

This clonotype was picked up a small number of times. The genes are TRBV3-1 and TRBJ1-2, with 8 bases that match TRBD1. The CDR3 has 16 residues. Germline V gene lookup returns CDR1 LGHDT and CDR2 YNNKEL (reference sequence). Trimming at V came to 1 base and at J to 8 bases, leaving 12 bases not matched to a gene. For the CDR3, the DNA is TGTGCCAGCAGCCAAGGACAGGGGAGGAAGCGTGGCGGCTACACCTTC. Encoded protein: CASSQGQGRKRGGYTF.

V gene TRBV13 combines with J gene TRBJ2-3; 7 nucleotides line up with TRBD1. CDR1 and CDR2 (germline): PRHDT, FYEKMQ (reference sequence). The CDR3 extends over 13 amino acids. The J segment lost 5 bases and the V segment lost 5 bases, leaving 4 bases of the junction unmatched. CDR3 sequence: CASSNHRGDTQYF. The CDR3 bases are TGTGCCAGCAGCAACCACAGGGGAGATACGCAGTATTTT. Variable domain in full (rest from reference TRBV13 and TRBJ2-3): AAGVIQSPRHLIKEKRETATLKCYPIPRHDTVYWYQQGPGQDPQFLISFYEKMQSDKGSIPDRFSAQQFSDYHSELNMSSLELGDSALYFCASSNHRGDTQYFGPGTRLTVL.

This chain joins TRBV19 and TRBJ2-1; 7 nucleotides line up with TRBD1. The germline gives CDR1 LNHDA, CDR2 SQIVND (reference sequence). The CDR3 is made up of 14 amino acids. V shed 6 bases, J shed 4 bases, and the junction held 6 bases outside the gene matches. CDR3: CASRETGMYNEQFF. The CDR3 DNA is TGTGCCAGTAGGGAGACAGGGATGTACAATGAGCAGTTCTTC.

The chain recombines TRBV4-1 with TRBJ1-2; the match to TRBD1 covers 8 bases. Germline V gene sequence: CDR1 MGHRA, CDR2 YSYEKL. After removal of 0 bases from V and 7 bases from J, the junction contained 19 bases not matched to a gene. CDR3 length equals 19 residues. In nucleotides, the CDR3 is TGCGCCAGCAGCCAAGACCCGGACAGGGTGGAGTCGTCCTTTGGTGGCTACACCTTC. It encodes CASSQDPDRVESSFGGYTF.

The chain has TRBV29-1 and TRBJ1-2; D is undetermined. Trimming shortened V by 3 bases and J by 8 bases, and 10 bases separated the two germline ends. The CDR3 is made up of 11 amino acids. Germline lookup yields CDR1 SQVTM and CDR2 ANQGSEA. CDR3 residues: CSVERLLGYTF. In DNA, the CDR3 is TGCAGCGTTGAGCGCCTCCTAGGCTACACCTTC.

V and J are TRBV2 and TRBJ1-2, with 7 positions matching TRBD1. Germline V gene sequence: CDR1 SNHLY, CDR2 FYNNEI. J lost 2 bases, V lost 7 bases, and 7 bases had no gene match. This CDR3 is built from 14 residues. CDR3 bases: TGTGCCAGCAACCTCCGGGACAGCAACTATGGCTACACCTTC. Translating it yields CASNLRDSNYGYTF.

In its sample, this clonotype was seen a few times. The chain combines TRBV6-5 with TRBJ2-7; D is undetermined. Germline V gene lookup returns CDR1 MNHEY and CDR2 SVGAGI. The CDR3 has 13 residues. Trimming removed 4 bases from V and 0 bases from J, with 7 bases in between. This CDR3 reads CASSFDHSYEQYF. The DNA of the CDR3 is TGTGCCAGCAGTTTCGACCACTCCTACGAGCAGTACTTC.

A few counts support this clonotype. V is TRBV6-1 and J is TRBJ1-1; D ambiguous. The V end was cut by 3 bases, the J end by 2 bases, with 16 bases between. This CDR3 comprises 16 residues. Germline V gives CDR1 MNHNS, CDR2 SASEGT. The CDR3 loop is CASSDGGFRVNTEAFF. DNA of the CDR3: TGTGCCAGCAGTGACGGAGGGTTCCGGGTTAACACTGAAGCTTTCTTT.

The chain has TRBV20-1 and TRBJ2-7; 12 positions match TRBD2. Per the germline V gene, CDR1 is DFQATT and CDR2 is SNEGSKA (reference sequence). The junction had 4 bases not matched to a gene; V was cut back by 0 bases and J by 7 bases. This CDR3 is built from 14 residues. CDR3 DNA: TGCAGTGCTAGAGATCCCCTAGCGGGAGGGGAGCAGTACTTC. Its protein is CSARDPLAGGEQYF.

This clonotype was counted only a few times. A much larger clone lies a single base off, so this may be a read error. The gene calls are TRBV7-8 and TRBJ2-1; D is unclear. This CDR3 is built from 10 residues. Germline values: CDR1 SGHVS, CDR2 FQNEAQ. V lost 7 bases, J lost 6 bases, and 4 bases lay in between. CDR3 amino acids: CASIGNEQFF. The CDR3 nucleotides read TGTGCCAGCATCGGCAATGAGCAGTTCTTC.

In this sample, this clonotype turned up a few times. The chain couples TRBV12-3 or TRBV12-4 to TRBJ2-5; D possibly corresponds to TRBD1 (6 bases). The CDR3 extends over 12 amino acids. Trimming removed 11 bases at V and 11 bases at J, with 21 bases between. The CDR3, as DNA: TGTGCCGCCCGGGACACGGGATTCGTGCAGTACTTC. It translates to CAARDTGFVQYF.